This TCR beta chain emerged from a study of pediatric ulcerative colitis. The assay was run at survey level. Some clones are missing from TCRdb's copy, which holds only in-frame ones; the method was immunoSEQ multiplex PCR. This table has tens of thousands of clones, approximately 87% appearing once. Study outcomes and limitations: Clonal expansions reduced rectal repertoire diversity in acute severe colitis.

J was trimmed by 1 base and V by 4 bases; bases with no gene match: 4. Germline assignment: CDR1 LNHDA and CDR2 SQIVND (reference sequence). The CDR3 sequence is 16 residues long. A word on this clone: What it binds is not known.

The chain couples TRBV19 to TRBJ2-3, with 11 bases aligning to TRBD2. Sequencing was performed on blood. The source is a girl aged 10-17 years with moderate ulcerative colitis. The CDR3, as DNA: TGTGCCAGTAGTACGCTAGCGGGGGGAGGCACAGATACGCAGTATTTT. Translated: CASSTLAGGGTDTQYF.